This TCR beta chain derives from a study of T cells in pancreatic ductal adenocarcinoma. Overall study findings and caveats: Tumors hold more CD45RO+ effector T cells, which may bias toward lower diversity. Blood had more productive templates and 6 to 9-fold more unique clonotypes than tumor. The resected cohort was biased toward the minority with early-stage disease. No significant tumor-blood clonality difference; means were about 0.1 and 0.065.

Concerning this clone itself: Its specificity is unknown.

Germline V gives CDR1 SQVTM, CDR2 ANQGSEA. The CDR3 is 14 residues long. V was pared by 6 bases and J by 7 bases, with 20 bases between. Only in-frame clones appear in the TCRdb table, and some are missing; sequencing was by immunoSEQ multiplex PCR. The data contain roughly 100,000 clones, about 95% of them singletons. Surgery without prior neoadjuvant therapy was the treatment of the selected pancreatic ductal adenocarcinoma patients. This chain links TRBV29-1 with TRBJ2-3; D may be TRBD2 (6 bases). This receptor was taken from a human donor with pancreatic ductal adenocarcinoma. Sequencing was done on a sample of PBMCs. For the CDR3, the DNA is TGCAGCGTGGACCCTGACCGGACTACTAATACGCAGTATTTT. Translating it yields CSVDPDRTTNTQYF.